The 31 T cell receptor beta chains given below trace back to one sample, sequenced in a study of monozygotic twins with inflammatory bowel disease. From the 5' RACE reads, TCRdb lists one entry per CDR3 protein and no DNA. Recorded here are 300,000 to 400,000 distinct CDR3 sequences; the top ten clones represent 2.6%. Sequencing was done on a sample of blood. Every receptor here comes from a human donor with ulcerative colitis or Crohn's disease, or a healthy co-twin of an affected twin (not recorded which).

The chain links TRBV6-6 to TRBJ1-5; the D gene TCRdb calls, TRBD1, cannot be checked with no DNA. The CDR3 has 13 amino acids. CDR1 is MNHNY and CDR2 is SVGAGI in the germline V gene (reference sequence). The CDR3: CATNRVVGQPQHF.

The chain uses TRBV7-2 and TRBJ2-2; as DNA is missing, the TRBD1 call by TCRdb cannot be tested. Germline V gene data show CDR1 as SGHTA and CDR2 as FQGNSA. This CDR3 region has 15 residues. The CDR3 sequence: CATRLQGIYTGELFF.

The chain carries TRBV5-1 and TRBJ2-3; there is no DNA to check the TCRdb D call of TRBD1. The CDR3 spans 13 residues. The germline V gene encodes CDR1 SGHRS and CDR2 YFSETQ. This CDR3 is CASSGGGTDTQYF.

The CDR3 loop is CASSLWTGTTDTQYF. V usage is TRBV7-9 and J usage is TRBJ2-3; TCRdb indicates TRBD1, and absent DNA this call remains unverified. CDR3 length: 15 amino acids. The germline CDR1 and CDR2 sequences are SEHNR and FQNEAQ (reference sequence).

This chain links TRBV12-3 or TRBV12-4 with TRBJ1-3; TCRdb calls TRBD1, which cannot be checked without DNA. The CDR3 is 17 amino acids. CDR3 loop: CASTQRRGAVAGNTIYF.

This chain uses TRBV28 with TRBJ2-5; the TCRdb call, TRBD1, lacks DNA for checking. Germline V gene data show CDR1 as MDHEN and CDR2 as SYDVKM. There are 13 residues in the CDR3. The CDR3 region is CASGERPQETQYF.

The V call is TRBV12-3 or TRBV12-4, the J call TRBJ2-5; TCRdb returns TRBD1, unconfirmable since there is no DNA. This CDR3 spans 13 amino acids. The CDR3 region is CASNRQGIETQYF.

The gene calls are TRBV7-2 and TRBJ2-5; with no DNA, the TCRdb D assignment of TRBD1 cannot be verified. The length of the CDR3 is 15 residues. Germline V CDR1 and CDR2: SGHTA, FQGNSA. The CDR3 sequence: CASSPRLSGTETQYF.

The chain employs TRBV12-3 or TRBV12-4 and TRBJ1-2. The length of the CDR3 is 15 residues. The CDR3 loop is CASSSTSSGFYGYTF.

This chain uses TRBV20-1 with TRBJ2-1; TCRdb's assignment of TRBD2 cannot be checked, as there is no DNA. Germline values: CDR1 DFQATT, CDR2 SNEGSKA (reference sequence). This CDR3 has 16 residues. The CDR3 reads CSARGASGGAYNEQFF.

The chain uses TRBV5-1 and TRBJ2-1; TCRdb gives TRBD2 as the D gene, but with no DNA this cannot be confirmed. CDR3 length: 14 residues. Germline V gene data show CDR1 as SGHRS and CDR2 as YFSETQ. CDR3: CASSLLGGGNEHFF.

This chain links TRBV5-1 with TRBJ2-5; TCRdb picks TRBD1, but there is no DNA to check that call. This CDR3 contains 15 residues. Germline CDR1 and CDR2: SGHRS and YFSETQ. CDR3 amino acids: CASSPRDRREETQYF.

The genes are TRBV5-1 and TRBJ2-5. The CDR3 consists of 13 residues. Germline CDR1 reads SGHRS; CDR2 reads YFSETQ. The CDR3 loop reads CASSLRIGETQYF.

The V gene is TRBV20-1, the J gene TRBJ2-2; absent DNA, TCRdb's TRBD1 call cannot be checked. CDR1 and CDR2 (germline): DFQATT, SNEGSKA (reference sequence). The CDR3 is 15 residues long. This CDR3 is CSANNDRGLSGELFF.

V usage is TRBV5-1 and J usage is TRBJ2-5. Germline V gene lookup returns CDR1 SGHRS and CDR2 YFSETQ. CDR3 length: 16 amino acids. CDR3 loop: CASSLEPPAVQETQYF. Complete variable domain (other parts from reference TRBV5-1 and TRBJ2-5): KAGVTQTPRYLIKTRGQQVTLSCSPISGHRSVSWYQQTPGQGLQFLFEYFSETQRNKGNFPGRFSGRQFSNSRSEMNVSTLELGDSALYLCASSLEPPAVQETQYFGPGTRLLVL.

The chain recombines TRBV10-3 with TRBJ2-1; absent DNA, TCRdb's TRBD1 call cannot be checked. The CDR3 runs 20 residues. Germline CDR1 ENHRY, CDR2 SYGVKD. Here the CDR3 reads CAISDPDRGEGQQAYNEQFF.

This sequence joins TRBV5-1 and TRBJ2-7; TCRdb returns TRBD1, unconfirmable since there is no DNA. CDR1 and CDR2 (germline): SGHRS, YFSETQ. The CDR3 extends over 13 amino acids. The CDR3 sequence is CASSFAGDYEQYF.

V is TRBV27 and J is TRBJ1-3; the TCRdb D gene call, TRBD1, has no DNA to confirm it. The germline V gene has CDR1 MNHEY and CDR2 SMNVEV (reference sequence). This CDR3 is 15 amino acids long. The chain's CDR3 is CASSPQGAAGNTIYF.

The CDR3 loop reads CASSPATGAYEQYF. The chain couples TRBV3-1 to TRBJ2-7; no DNA is available, so the TRBD1 call from TCRdb remains unchecked. There are 14 residues in the CDR3. Germline CDR1 is LGHDT and CDR2 is YNNKEL (reference sequence).

The rearrangement links TRBV20-1 to TRBJ2-7; TCRdb names TRBD1, which stays unverified in the absence of DNA. Germline V gives CDR1 DFQATT, CDR2 SNEGSKA (reference sequence). This CDR3 has 15 amino acids. The CDR3 is CSARSSRGHIYEQYF.

This chain connects TRBV29-1 to TRBJ1-3; the D gene TCRdb calls, TRBD1, cannot be checked with no DNA. The V gene's germline CDR1 is SQVTM and CDR2 ANQGSEA. This CDR3 contains 14 residues. CDR3 in amino acids: CSADRDRAGNTIYF.

The V and J genes are TRBV20-1 and TRBJ2-7; TCRdb's assignment of TRBD2 cannot be checked, as there is no DNA. The CDR3 is made up of 16 amino acids. Per the germline V gene, CDR1 is DFQATT and CDR2 is SNEGSKA (reference sequence). CDR3: CSAPGTSGGGSYEQYF.

The V call is TRBV7-2, the J call TRBJ2-7; TCRdb's D gene call, TRBD1, goes unchecked for lack of DNA. CDR3 size: 15 residues. CDR1 and CDR2 (germline): SGHTA, FQGNSA. CDR3 protein: CASSHEGDNFYEQYF.

The chain combines TRBV6-5 with TRBJ1-5. Germline V gives CDR1 MNHEY, CDR2 SVGAGI. This CDR3 comprises 17 residues. The CDR3 loop is CASSYSTGYDSNQPQHF.

The rearrangement joins TRBV20-1 to TRBJ1-4; TCRdb indicates TRBD1, and absent DNA this call remains unverified. CDR1 and CDR2 from the germline V gene are DFQATT and SNEGSKA (reference sequence). This CDR3 contains 14 residues. The CDR3 reads CSARDGTSGEKLFF.

This chain uses TRBV6-1 with TRBJ1-5; absent DNA, TCRdb's TRBD1 call cannot be checked. The CDR3 contains 17 residues. Germline V gene sequence: CDR1 MNHNS, CDR2 SASEGT. CDR3 sequence: CASSGAGRGYSNQPQHF.

The chain combines TRBV6-2 or TRBV6-3 with TRBJ1-1; the TCRdb call, TRBD1, lacks DNA for checking. This CDR3 has 15 residues. The germline gives CDR1 MNHEY, CDR2 SVGEGT. This CDR3 is CASRGGEGTTGEAFF.

V and J are TRBV4-3 and TRBJ2-7; TCRdb outputs TRBD1, but without DNA this stays unchecked. The germline CDR1 and CDR2 sequences are LGHNA and YSLEER. The CDR3 is made up of 15 amino acids. The CDR3 loop is CASSQLRDTAYEQYF.

The V and J genes are TRBV3-1 and TRBJ2-2. The CDR3 totals 19 residues. CDR1 and CDR2 from the germline V gene are LGHDT and YNNKEL (reference sequence). The CDR3 region is CASSHKMGLGLANTGELFF.

The chain carries TRBV6-1 and TRBJ2-3; with no DNA, the TCRdb D assignment of TRBD2 cannot be verified. Germline values: CDR1 MNHNS, CDR2 SASEGT. The CDR3 covers 16 residues. CDR3: CASRVMLQGQTDTQYF.

CDR3 in amino acids: CAWSPAPRGQPQHF. The chain has TRBV30 and TRBJ1-5; without DNA, the TCRdb call of TRBD1 cannot be checked. Germline lookup yields CDR1 GTSNPN and CDR2 SVGIG (reference sequence). CDR3 size: 14 residues.